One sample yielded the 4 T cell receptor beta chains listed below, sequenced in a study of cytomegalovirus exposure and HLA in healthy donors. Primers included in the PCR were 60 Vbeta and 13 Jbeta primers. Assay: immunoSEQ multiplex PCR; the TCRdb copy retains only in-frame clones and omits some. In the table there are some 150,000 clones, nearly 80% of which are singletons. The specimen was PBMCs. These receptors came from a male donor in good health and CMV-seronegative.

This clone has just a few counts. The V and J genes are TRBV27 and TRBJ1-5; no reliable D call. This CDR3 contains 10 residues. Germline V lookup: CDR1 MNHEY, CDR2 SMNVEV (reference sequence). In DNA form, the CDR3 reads TGTGCGAGATTGGAGACGTCCCAGCATTTT. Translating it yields CARLETSQHF.

The CDR3 DNA sequence: TGTGCCAGCAGCTTGGGACAGGAATATGAGCAGTTCTTC. This encodes CASSLGQEYEQFF. The J gene is TRBJ2-1, the V gene TRBV5-4, with D tentatively TRBD1 (6 bases). The CDR3 totals 13 residues. Germline V gene data show CDR1 as SGHNT and CDR2 as YYREEE (reference sequence). Deletions cut 0 bases from V and 8 bases from J, with 9 bases between.

Written as DNA, the CDR3 is TGTGCCATCAGTGAGTCTGGTGGGGGGGCTACGGATGAGCAGTTCTTC. It translates to CAISESGGGATDEQFF. The V gene is TRBV10-3, the J gene TRBJ2-1, with a possible D match to TRBD2 (7 bases). This CDR3 contains 16 residues. Trimming pared 0 bases from V and 8 bases from J, leaving 17 bases between. Germline V gives CDR1 ENHRY, CDR2 SYGVKD.

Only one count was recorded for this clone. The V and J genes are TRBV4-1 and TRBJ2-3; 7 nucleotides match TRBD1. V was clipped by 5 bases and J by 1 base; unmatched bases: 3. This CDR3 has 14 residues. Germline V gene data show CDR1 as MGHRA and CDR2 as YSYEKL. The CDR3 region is CASSYDRGTDTQYF. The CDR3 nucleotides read TGCGCCAGCAGCTATGACAGGGGCACAGATACGCAGTATTTT.